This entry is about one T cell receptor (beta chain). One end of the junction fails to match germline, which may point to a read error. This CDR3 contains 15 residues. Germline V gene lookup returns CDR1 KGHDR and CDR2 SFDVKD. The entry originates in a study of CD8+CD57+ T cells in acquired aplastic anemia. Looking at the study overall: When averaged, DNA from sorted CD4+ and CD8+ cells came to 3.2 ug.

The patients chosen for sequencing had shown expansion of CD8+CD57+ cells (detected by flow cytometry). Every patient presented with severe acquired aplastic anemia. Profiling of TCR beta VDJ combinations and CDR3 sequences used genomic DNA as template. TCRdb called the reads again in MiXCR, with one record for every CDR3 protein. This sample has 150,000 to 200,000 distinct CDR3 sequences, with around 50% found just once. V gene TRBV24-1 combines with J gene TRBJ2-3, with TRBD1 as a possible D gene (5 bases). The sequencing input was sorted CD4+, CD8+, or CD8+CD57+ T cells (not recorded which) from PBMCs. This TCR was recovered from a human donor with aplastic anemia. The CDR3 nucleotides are TGCGCCACCAGTGACGAATTGGACATGCGGTATACGCAGTATTTT. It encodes CATSDELDMRYTQYF.